A selection of T cell receptor beta chains follows, all from one sample in a study of blood T cells in healthy people across ages. Each CDR3 protein is one row after TCRdb ran MiXCR on the 5' RACE reads. This sample yields approximately 1,000,000 distinct CDR3 sequences, of which 35% to 50% are seen a single time; 18% belongs to the top ten. The sample was blood. These receptors originate from a woman aged 55 to 70 in good health. Both conserved end residues are part of each CDR3. A D gene is named only where the DNA matches it firmly. Clone size, where shown, is once, few, many, or a class for clones that have expanded.

abundance,j_gene,v_gene,d_gene,CDR3aa,CDR3nt
.,TRBJ2-3,TRBV12-5,.,CASGLVIAGSADTQYF,TGTGCTAGTGGTTTGGTGATAGCTGGTAGCGCAGATACGCAGTATTTT
few,TRBJ1-2,TRBV9,.,CASGGVNYGYTF,TGTGCCAGCGGAGGCGTTAACTATGGCTACACCTTC
.,TRBJ2-1,TRBV12-3/TRBV12-4,TRBD2,CASRYTSGRYGSSYNEQFF,TGTGCCAGCAGGTATACTAGCGGGAGGTACGGGAGCTCCTACAATGAGCAGTTCTTC
.,TRBJ2-7,TRBV9,.,CASSVGPDRQIYEQYF,TGTGCCAGCAGCGTAGGCCCGGATCGACAGATTTACGAGCAGTACTTC
.,TRBJ2-5,TRBV28,TRBD1,CASSSPRQGYQETRYF,TGTGCCAGCAGTTCCCCGCGACAGGGATACCAAGAGACCCGGTACTTC
.,TRBJ2-2,TRBV5-1,TRBD1,CASSLRDRDTGELFF,TGCGCCAGCAGCTTGCGGGACAGGGATACCGGGGAGCTGTTTTTT
few,TRBJ2-7,TRBV5-1,TRBD2,CASSAGGGTYEQYF,TGCGCCAGCAGCGCGGGCGGGGGGACCTACGAGCAGTACTTC
.,TRBJ2-5,TRBV3-1,.,CASSPHPSGTAGRVTQYF,TGTGCCAGCAGCCCCCACCCATCCGGGACGGCTGGCCGAGTGACCCAGTACTTC
.,TRBJ2-5,TRBV14,.,CASSQGGTPYF,TGTGCCAGCAGCCAAGGCGGGACCCCGTACTTC
.,TRBJ2-5,TRBV4-2,TRBD2,CASSQEGGGPGVDEQYF,TGTGCCAGCAGCCAAGAGGGGGGAGGGCCGGGGGTTGATGAGCAGTACTTC
.,TRBJ2-5,TRBV6-1,.,CASSERDGEAQYF,TGTGCCAGCAGTGAAAGGGATGGCGAGGCCCAGTACTTC
.,TRBJ2-1,TRBV20-1,.,CSAREQIWRYNEQFF,TGCAGTGCTAGAGAGCAAATTTGGAGGTACAATGAGCAGTTCTTC
.,TRBJ2-3,TRBV7-3,.,CASSLYEGDTDTQYF,TGTGCCAGCAGCTTATATGAGGGGGACACAGATACGCAGTATTTT
.,TRBJ2-5,TRBV11-2,.,CTSRRASDQETQYF,TGTACCAGCAGAAGAGCAAGCGACCAAGAGACCCAGTACTTC
.,TRBJ2-7,TRBV7-8,.,CASSNREWGLGEQYF,TGTGCCAGCAGCAACAGGGAGTGGGGGTTGGGCGAGCAGTACTTC
.,TRBJ2-3,TRBV7-6,.,CASSLAVRQTTDTQYF,TGTGCCAGCAGCTTAGCGGTCAGGCAGACCACAGATACGCAGTATTTT
.,TRBJ2-4,TRBV2,.,CASSDLGPLAKNIQYF,TGTGCCAGCAGTGACCTAGGTCCCCTAGCCAAAAACATTCAGTACTTC
.,TRBJ2-7,TRBV20-1,.,CSARGQDYEQYF,TGCAGTGCTAGGGGCCAGGACTACGAGCAGTACTTC
.,TRBJ2-7,TRBV3-1,.,CASSQEADEQYF,TGTGCCAGCAGCCAAGAAGCGGACGAGCAGTACTTC
.,TRBJ2-4,TRBV2,.,CASSGGSGEQYF,TGTGCCAGCAGTGGCGGCAGTGGGGAGCAGTACTTC
few,TRBJ2-1,TRBV5-1,TRBD1,CATATGTESYNEQFF,TGCGCCACGGCGACCGGGACAGAGAGTTACAATGAGCAGTTCTTC
.,TRBJ2-7,TRBV9,.,CASSVSLTQMGEQYF,TGTGCCAGCAGCGTTTCGTTGACTCAAATGGGCGAGCAGTACTTC
few,TRBJ2-7,TRBV9,TRBD1,CASSKGDRSSEQYF,TGTGCCAGCAGCAAGGGGGACAGGAGCTCGGAGCAGTACTTC
.,TRBJ2-1,TRBV6-5,.,CASSYQELTRGLYNEQFF,TGTGCCAGCAGTTATCAGGAATTGACTAGGGGGCTCTACAATGAGCAGTTCTTC